Presented here are 17 T cell receptor beta chains from one specimen sequenced in a study of regulatory T cells in long-lasting Graves disease. Construction of TCR beta libraries relied on iRepertoire HTBI primers and on Arm-PCR targeting CDR3 regions. TCRdb re-called the multiplex PCR reads through MiXCR, storing one row per CDR3 protein. The table shows a few hundred thousand distinct CDR3 sequences, with about 13% occurring only once. Time point in this sample: newly diagnosed GD, antithyroid drugs for less than 3 months. Generation of the TCR library employed RNA extracted from PBMCs. This sample was shared with a second study, whose subject was T cells in Graves' hyperthyroidism and ophthalmopathy.

The specimen was peripheral blood mononuclear cells (PBMCs), collected at new diagnosis, from a patient treated with antithyroid drugs. The receptors shown here come from a man younger than 45 with Graves disease.

The chain is built from TRBV7-9 and TRBJ2-7, with TRBD1 as a possible D gene (5 bases). V was clipped by 2 bases and J by 4 bases, with 18 bases between them. The CDR3 is made up of 16 amino acids. Germline lookup yields CDR1 SEHNR and CDR2 FQNEAQ (reference sequence). In nucleotides, the CDR3 is TGTGCCAGCAGCTTATTCCCTGGGGCTCCCCTTTACGAGCAGTACTTC. This codes for CASSLFPGAPLYEQYF.

The chain recombines TRBV3-1 with TRBJ2-5, with TRBD2 matching over 11 bases. The CDR3 runs to 17 residues. In germline, CDR1 is LGHDT, CDR2 YNNKEL (reference sequence). V lost 3 bases to trimming and J lost 1 base; unmatched junction nucleotides: 7. CDR3 residues: CASSHIVTSGIQETQYF. The CDR3 region has the DNA TGTGCCAGCAGCCATATTGTGACTAGCGGGATCCAAGAGACCCAGTACTTC.

The rearrangement joins TRBV15 to TRBJ2-2; 9 positions match TRBD1. V shed 4 bases and J 5 bases; nucleotides not matched to a gene: 5. Germline CDR1 and CDR2: LNHNV and YYDKDF (reference sequence). CDR3 size: 15 residues. CDR3 nucleotides: TGTGCCACCAGCACGAGGGACAGGGCGACCGGGGAGCTGTTTTTT. This encodes CATSTRDRATGELFF.

This clonotype was detected ten times or more. This rearrangement joins TRBV12-3 or TRBV12-4 to TRBJ1-2, with D possibly being TRBD1 (6 bases). Trimming removed 4 bases at V and 3 bases at J, with 12 bases between. CDR3 length equals 14 residues. The CDR3 sequence: CASSYRAWDYGYTF. In DNA form, the CDR3 reads TGTGCCAGCAGTTACAGGGCCTGGGACTATGGCTACACCTTC.

About this clonotype itself: At one end the junction does not follow the germline gene, possibly because of a read error. The genes are TRBV7-9 and TRBJ2-1, with 8 bases that match TRBD1. From germline, CDR1 is SEHNR and CDR2 FQNEAQ (reference sequence). The CDR3 loop spans 14 amino acids. The CDR3 spells CASSTGQGPSLRLF. The CDR3 DNA is TGTGCCAGCAGCACAGGACAGGGCCCCAGCCTTAGACTCTTC.

Ten or more counts support this clonotype. The genes are TRBV20-1 and TRBJ2-2; 9 bases are a match to TRBD1. V gave up 2 bases and J gave up 6 bases; unmatched junction bases: 4. The CDR3 length is 14 residues. Germline V gives CDR1 DFQATT, CDR2 SNEGSKA (reference sequence). CDR3 region: CSARRDREAGELFF. The CDR3 DNA follows: TGCAGTGCTAGACGGGACAGGGAAGCCGGGGAGCTGTTTTTT.

This clonotype was observed a handful of times. The CDR3 loop reads CASSSTPRDREEKLFF. In DNA, the CDR3 is TGCGCCAGCAGCTCGACCCCCCGGGACAGGGAGGAAAAACTGTTTTTT. The V call is TRBV4-1, the J call TRBJ1-4, with TRBD1 identical over 9 bases. Germline V gene lookup returns CDR1 MGHRA and CDR2 YSYEKL. This CDR3 has 16 amino acids. V shed 5 bases and J 8 bases; nucleotides not matched to a gene: 12.

The chain is built from TRBV24-1 and TRBJ2-2; the D gene is possibly TRBD2 (7 bases). The CDR3 runs to 16 residues. V dropped 7 bases and J dropped 2 bases, with 16 bases sitting between them. CDR1 and CDR2 from the germline V gene are KGHDR and SFDVKD. The DNA of the CDR3 is TGTGCCACCAGCGGTGGGGGGGGGCATAACACCGGGGAGCTGTTTTTT. Its translation: CATSGGGGHNTGELFF.

This clonotype was seen a few times. The rearrangement joins TRBV19 to TRBJ2-7; 7 bases are shared with TRBD1. V shed 4 bases and J 5 bases; nucleotides not matched to a gene: 11. The germline CDR1 and CDR2 sequences are LNHDA and SQIVND (reference sequence). The CDR3 is 15 amino acids. This CDR3 is CASSRGTDLPHEQYF. CDR3 sequence (DNA): TGTGCCAGTAGTAGGGGGACAGACTTACCCCACGAGCAGTACTTC. Supplemented by reference TRBV19 and TRBJ2-7, the full variable domain reads DGGITQSPKYLFRKEGQNVTLSCEQNLNHDAMYWYRQDPGQGLRLIYYSQIVNDFQKGDIAEGYSVSREKKESFPLTVTSAQKNPTAFYLCASSRGTDLPHEQYFGPGTRLTVT.

This clonotype was found many times. This chain links TRBV13 with TRBJ2-7, with D tentatively TRBD2 (6 bases). CDR3 length equals 14 residues. Germline V CDR1 and CDR2: PRHDT, FYEKMQ (reference sequence). Trimming took off 5 bases at V and 2 bases at J, with 13 bases between the two ends. The CDR3 here is CASSPGGSTYEQYF. The CDR3 nucleotides are TGTGCCAGCAGCCCTGGAGGGAGTACCTACGAGCAGTACTTC.

This clonotype was seen at least ten times. The chain joins TRBV28 to TRBJ1-2; D remains ambiguous. The CDR3 contains 12 residues. V lost 10 bases and J lost 3, with 12 bases in between. Germline loops: CDR1 MDHEN, CDR2 SYDVKM. The CDR3 is CAMSGRDYGYTF. CDR3 in DNA: TGTGCCATGTCGGGGAGGGACTATGGCTACACCTTC.

This clonotype was observed at least ten times. The chain employs TRBV28 and TRBJ2-5, with D unresolved. V was cut by 6 bases and J by 1 base, with 18 bases left in between. The germline V gene encodes CDR1 MDHEN and CDR2 SYDVKM. The CDR3 length is 16 residues. The CDR3 here is CASRVASTGPQETQYF. The CDR3 bases are TGTGCCAGCAGGGTGGCTTCGACGGGCCCCCAAGAGACCCAGTACTTC.

This clonotype was observed many times. The chain has TRBV3-1 and TRBJ2-3; D may be TRBD1 or TRBD2 (6 bases each). The V gene lost 5 bases and the J gene lost 2 bases, with 14 bases spanning the gap. Germline lookup yields CDR1 LGHDT and CDR2 YNNKEL (reference sequence). The CDR3 is made up of 15 amino acids. This chain's CDR3 is CASSGGPQNTDTQYF. The CDR3, as DNA: TGTGCCAGCAGCGGGGGGCCGCAGAACACAGATACGCAGTATTTT.

This clonotype was detected ten times or more. V and J are TRBV5-1 and TRBJ2-4, with 7 bases that match TRBD1. Germline trimming cut 3 bases from V and 3 bases from J; bases unmatched to any gene: 0. The germline CDR1 and CDR2 sequences are SGHRS and YFSETQ. The CDR3 is 13 amino acids. The CDR3 here is CASSWDSKNIQYF. The CDR3 bases are TGCGCCAGCAGCTGGGACAGCAAAAACATTCAGTACTTC.

This clonotype was detected a few times. CDR3 residues: CASSQDRVATNEKLFF. In DNA form, the CDR3 reads TGTGCCAGCAGCCAAGACAGGGTGGCAACTAATGAAAAACTGTTTTTT. The chain links TRBV14 to TRBJ1-4; weak D call: TRBD1 (5 bases). V shed 0 bases and J shed 0 bases, with 8 bases lying between them. The CDR3 consists of 16 residues. Germline lookup yields CDR1 SGHDN and CDR2 FVKESK.

This rearrangement joins TRBV7-8 to TRBJ2-7; 7 positions agree with TRBD1. Germline CDR1 is SGHVS and CDR2 is FQNEAQ. CDR3 size: 15 residues. Germline trimming cut 3 bases from V and 6 bases from J; bases unmatched to any gene: 11. In DNA form, the CDR3 reads TGTGCCAGCAGCTTCATAGTCGAGGGGGCGAGCGAGCAGTACTTC. This codes for CASSFIVEGASEQYF.

This clonotype was found many times. This sequence joins TRBV2 and TRBJ2-5; 8 nucleotides align to TRBD2. Germline V gene data show CDR1 as SNHLY and CDR2 as FYNNEI. The trim removed 7 bases at V and 5 bases at J, leaving 9 bases unmatched. The CDR3 contains 14 residues. CDR3 in DNA: TGTGCCAGCACGGGCATTAGCGGGAAGGAGACCCAGTACTTC. Translating gives CASTGISGKETQYF.